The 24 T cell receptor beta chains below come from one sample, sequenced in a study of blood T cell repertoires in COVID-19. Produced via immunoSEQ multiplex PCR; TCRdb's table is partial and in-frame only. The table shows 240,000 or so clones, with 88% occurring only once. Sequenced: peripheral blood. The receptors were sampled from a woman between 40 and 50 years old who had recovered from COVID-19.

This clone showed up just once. CDR3 DNA sequence: TGTGCCACCAGCAGAGGACCGGGAGCCGGGTATGGCTACACCTTC. This encodes CATSRGPGAGYGYTF. The V call is TRBV15, the J call TRBJ1-2; no clear D gene. The germline CDR1 and CDR2 sequences are LNHNV and YYDKDF (reference sequence). With 1 base removed from V and 5 bases from J, the gap between germline ends came to 14 bases. The CDR3 loop spans 15 amino acids.

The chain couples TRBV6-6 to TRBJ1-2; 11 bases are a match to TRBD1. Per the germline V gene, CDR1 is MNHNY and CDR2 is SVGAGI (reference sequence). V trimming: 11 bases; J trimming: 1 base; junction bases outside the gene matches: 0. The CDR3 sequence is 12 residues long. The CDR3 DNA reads TGTGCCGGGACAGGGGGTAACTATGGCTACACCTTC. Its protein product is CAGTGGNYGYTF.

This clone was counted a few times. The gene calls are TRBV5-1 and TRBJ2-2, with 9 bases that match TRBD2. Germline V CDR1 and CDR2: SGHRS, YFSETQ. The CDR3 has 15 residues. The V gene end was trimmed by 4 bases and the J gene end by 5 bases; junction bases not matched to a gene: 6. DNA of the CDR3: TGCGCCAGCAGCGTTAGCGGGAGAGGGACCGGGGAGCTGTTTTTT. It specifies CASSVSGRGTGELFF.

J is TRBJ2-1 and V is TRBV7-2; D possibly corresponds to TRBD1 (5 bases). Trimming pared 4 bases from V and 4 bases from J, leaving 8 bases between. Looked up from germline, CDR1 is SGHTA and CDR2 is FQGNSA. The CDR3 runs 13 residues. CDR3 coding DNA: TGTGCCAGCAGCTACAGGACGTACAATGAGCAGTTCTTC. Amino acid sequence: CASSYRTYNEQFF.

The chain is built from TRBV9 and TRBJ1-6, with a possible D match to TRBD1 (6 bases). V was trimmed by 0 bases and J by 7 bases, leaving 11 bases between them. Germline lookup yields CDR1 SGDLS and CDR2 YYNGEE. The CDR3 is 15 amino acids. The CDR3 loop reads CASSVGDNWNSPLHF. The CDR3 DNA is TGTGCCAGCAGCGTAGGGGACAATTGGAATTCACCCCTCCACTTT.

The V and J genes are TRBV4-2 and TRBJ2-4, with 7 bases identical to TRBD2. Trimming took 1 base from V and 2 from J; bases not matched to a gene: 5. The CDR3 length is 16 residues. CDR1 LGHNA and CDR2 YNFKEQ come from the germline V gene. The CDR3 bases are TGTGCCAGCAGCCAAGGGGGGGGAGTTTCCAAAAACATTCAGTACTTC. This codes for CASSQGGGVSKNIQYF.

CDR3 in amino acids: CASRKGGPTYNEQFF. The DNA of the CDR3 is TGTGCCAGTAGGAAGGGAGGACCCACCTACAATGAGCAGTTCTTC. The genes are TRBV19 and TRBJ2-1; a weak D match, TRBD2 (6 bases). CDR3 size: 15 residues. The germline gives CDR1 LNHDA, CDR2 SQIVND (reference sequence). V was trimmed by 6 bases and J by 2 bases, leaving 14 bases between them. Filled out from reference TRBV19 and TRBJ2-1, the complete variable domain reads DGGITQSPKYLFRKEGQNVTLSCEQNLNHDAMYWYRQDPGQGLRLIYYSQIVNDFQKGDIAEGYSVSREKKESFPLTVTSAQKNPTAFYLCASRKGGPTYNEQFFGPGTRLTVL.

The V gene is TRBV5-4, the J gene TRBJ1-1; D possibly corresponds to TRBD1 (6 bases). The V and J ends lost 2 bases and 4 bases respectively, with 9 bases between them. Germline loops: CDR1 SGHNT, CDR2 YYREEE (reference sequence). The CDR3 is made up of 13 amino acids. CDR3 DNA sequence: TGTGCCAGCAGCTTACAGGGTGGCACTGAAGCTTTCTTT. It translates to CASSLQGGTEAFF.

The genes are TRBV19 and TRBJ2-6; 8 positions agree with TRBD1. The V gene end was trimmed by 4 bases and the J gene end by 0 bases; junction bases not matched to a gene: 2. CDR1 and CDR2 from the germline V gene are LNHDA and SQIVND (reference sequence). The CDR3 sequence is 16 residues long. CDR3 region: CASSRGQASGANVLTF. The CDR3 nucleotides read TGTGCCAGTAGTAGGGGACAGGCCTCTGGGGCCAACGTCCTGACTTTC. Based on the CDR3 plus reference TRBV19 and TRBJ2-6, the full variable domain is DGGITQSPKYLFRKEGQNVTLSCEQNLNHDAMYWYRQDPGQGLRLIYYSQIVNDFQKGDIAEGYSVSREKKESFPLTVTSAQKNPTAFYLCASSRGQASGANVLTFGAGSRLTVL.

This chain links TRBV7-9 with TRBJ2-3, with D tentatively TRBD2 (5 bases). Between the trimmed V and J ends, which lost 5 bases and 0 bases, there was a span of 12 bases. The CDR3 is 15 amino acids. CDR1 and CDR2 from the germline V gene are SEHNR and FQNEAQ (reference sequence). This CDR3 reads CASSPDYQSTDTQYF. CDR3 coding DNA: TGTGCCAGCAGCCCCGACTACCAAAGCACAGATACGCAGTATTTT.

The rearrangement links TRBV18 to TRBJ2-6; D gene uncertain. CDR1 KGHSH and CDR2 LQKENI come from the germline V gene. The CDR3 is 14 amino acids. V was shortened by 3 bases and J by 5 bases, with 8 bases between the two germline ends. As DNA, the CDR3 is TGTGCCAGCTCACCGGGCGCGTGGGCCAACGTCCTGACTTTC. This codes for CASSPGAWANVLTF.

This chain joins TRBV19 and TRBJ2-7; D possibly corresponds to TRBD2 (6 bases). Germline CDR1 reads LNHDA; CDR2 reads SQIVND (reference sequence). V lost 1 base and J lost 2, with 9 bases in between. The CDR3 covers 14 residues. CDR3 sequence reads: CASSIGAGTYEQYF. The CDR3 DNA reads TGTGCCAGTAGTATAGGGGCGGGGACCTACGAGCAGTACTTC.

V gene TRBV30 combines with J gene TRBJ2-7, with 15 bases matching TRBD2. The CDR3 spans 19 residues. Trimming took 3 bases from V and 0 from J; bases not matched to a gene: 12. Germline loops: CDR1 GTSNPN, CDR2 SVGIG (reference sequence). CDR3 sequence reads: CAWRRPGLAGGRSSYEQYF. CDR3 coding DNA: TGTGCCTGGAGGCGACCGGGACTAGCGGGAGGCCGGAGCTCCTACGAGCAGTACTTC.

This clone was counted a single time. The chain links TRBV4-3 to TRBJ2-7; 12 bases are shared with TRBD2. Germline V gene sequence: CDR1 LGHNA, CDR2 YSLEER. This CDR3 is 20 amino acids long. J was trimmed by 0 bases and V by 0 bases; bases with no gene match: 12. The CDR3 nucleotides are TGCGCCAGCAGCCAAGAATCAGAGCTAGCGGGAGGGATCCGCTCCTACGAGCAGTACGTC. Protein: CASSQESELAGGIRSYEQYV.

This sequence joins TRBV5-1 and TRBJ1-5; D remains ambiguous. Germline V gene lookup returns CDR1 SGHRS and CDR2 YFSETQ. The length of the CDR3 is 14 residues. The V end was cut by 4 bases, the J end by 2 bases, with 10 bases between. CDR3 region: CASSEGGGNQPQHF. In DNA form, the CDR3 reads TGCGCCAGCAGCGAGGGTGGGGGCAATCAGCCCCAGCATTTT.

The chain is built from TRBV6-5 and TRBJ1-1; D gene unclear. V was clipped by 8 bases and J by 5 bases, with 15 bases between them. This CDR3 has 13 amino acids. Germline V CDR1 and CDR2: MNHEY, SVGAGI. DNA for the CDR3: TGTGCCAGCTCCCCGGAGGTGGGAACTGAAGCTTTCTTT. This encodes CASSPEVGTEAFF.

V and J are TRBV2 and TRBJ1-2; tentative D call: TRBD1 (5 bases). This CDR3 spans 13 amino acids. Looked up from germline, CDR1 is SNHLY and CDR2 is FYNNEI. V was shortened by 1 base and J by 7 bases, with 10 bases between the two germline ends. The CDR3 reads CASSEGGGGGYTF. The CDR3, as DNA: TGTGCCAGCAGTGAAGGTGGGGGGGGTGGCTACACCTTC.

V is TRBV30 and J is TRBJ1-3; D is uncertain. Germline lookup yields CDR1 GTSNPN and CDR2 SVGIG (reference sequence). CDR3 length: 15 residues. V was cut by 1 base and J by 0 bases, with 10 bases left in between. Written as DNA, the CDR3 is TGTGCCTGGAGTGCCGACGGGAGCTCTGGAAACACCATATATTTT. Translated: CAWSADGSSGNTIYF.

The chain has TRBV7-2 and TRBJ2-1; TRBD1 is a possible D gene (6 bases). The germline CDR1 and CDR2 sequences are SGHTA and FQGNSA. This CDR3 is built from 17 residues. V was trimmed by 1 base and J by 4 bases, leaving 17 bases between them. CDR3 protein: CASSLGYPGHLYNEQFF. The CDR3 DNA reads TGTGCCAGCAGCTTAGGGTATCCGGGACACCTATACAATGAGCAGTTCTTC.

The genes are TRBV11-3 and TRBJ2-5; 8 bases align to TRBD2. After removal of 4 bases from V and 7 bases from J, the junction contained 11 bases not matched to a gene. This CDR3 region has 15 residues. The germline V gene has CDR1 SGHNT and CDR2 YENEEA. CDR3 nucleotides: TGTGCCAGCAGCTCCAACCCGGGGGGGGAGGGGACCCAGTACTTC. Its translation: CASSSNPGGEGTQYF.

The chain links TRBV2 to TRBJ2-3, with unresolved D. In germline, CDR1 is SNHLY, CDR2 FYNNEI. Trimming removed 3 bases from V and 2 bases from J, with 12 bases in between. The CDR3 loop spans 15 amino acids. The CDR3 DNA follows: TGTGCCAGCAGTGATTGGTCTACTCTCACAGATACGCAGTATTTT. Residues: CASSDWSTLTDTQYF.

For the CDR3, the DNA is TGTGCCAGCAGCTTCGGGACTGCTAACGAGCAGTACTTC. Translating it yields CASSFGTANEQYF. This chain connects TRBV6-2 or TRBV6-3 to TRBJ2-7; D is perhaps TRBD2 (6 bases). Germline V gene lookup returns CDR1 MNHEY and CDR2 SVGEGT. This CDR3 has 13 residues. V gave up 6 bases and J gave up 5 bases, with 14 bases separating them.

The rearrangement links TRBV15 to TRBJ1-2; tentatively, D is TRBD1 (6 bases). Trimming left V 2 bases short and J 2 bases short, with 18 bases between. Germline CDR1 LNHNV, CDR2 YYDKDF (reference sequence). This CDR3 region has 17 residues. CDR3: CATSRHPPSQGNYGYTF. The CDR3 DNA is TGTGCCACCAGCAGACACCCACCATCACAGGGAAACTATGGCTACACCTTC.

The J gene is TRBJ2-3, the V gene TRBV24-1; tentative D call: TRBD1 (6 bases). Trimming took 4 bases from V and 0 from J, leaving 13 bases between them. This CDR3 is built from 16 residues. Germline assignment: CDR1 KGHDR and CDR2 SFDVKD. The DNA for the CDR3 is TGTGCCACCAGTGAGGGGGCAACCGCTAGCACAGATACGCAGTATTTT. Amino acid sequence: CATSEGATASTDTQYF.